This T cell receptor beta chain was sequenced during a study of CXCR3-negative and CXCR3-positive naive CD8 T cells. For this clonotype: Its antigen is undetermined.

CDR1 and CDR2 from the germline V gene are SQVTM and ANQGSEA. The CDR3 length is 13 residues. The libraries of TRB cDNA were prepared using 5' RACE with UMI labels. TCRdb reprocessed the 5' RACE reads, keeping one entry per CDR3 protein, no DNA. The data show over 5,000 distinct CDR3 sequences, and the top ten clones hold roughly 1.7%. Study-wide results and limits: The study found more hydrophobic TRB CDR3s in CXCR3-positive naive cells than in CXCR3-negative naive cells. TRBV-TRBJ usage matched between naive CXCR3-negative and CXCR3-positive cells but not between memory cells. Researchers report CXCR3 expression partially decreased after cryopreservation, with fresh PBMCs used in most assays.

300,000 to 350,000 cells per CD8+ T cell subset were flow-sorted in triplicate. Naive CD8+ T cells showed CD45RO-CCR7+CD27+CD95-. The sequence was collected from a human donor in good health. Some clones in this sample may be carry-over from other donors' samples. The chain uses TRBV29-1 and TRBJ2-7; TCRdb calls TRBD2, which cannot be checked without DNA. The sequencing input was naive CXCR3+ CD8+ T cells from blood. Subset meaning: CD45RO-CCR7+CD27+CD95- naive CD8+ T cells expressing CXCR3 (TNR3+). This CDR3 reads CSAASGSLYEQYF.